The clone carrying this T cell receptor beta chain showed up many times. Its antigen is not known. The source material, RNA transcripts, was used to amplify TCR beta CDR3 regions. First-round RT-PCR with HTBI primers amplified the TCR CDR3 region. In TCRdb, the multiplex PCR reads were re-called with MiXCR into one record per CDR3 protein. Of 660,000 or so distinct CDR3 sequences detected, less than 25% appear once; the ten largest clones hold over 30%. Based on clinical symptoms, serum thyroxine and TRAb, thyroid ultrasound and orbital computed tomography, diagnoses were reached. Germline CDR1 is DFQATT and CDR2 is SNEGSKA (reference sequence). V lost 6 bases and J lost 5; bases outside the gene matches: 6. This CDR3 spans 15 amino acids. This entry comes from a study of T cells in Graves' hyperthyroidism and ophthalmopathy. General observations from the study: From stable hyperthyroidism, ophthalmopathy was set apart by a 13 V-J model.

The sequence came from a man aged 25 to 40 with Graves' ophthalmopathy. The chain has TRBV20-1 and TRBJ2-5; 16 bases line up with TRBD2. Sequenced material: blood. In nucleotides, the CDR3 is TGCAGTGCCACCCGGGGACTAGCGGGAGGGGAGACCCAGTACTTC. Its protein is CSATRGLAGGETQYF.